Below are 22 T cell receptor beta chains sequenced from a single sample in a study of vaccination effects on CD4 cells after COVID-19. For these TCRs, the target antigens are not known. Culturing for about 9 days preceded CD4+ T cell isolation. A positive SARS-CoV-2 PCR test fell between March and December 2020. Participants got two doses of BNT162b2 or mRNA-1273 vaccine. Assay: immunoSEQ multiplex PCR; the TCRdb copy retains only in-frame clones and omits some. This sample yields around 50,000 clones, of which over 60% are seen a single time; approximately 5.4% belongs to the top ten. The sample was CD4+ T cells from PBMCs cultured without peptide, taken after COVID-19 vaccination. The origin of the receptors is a human donor who had a prior SARS-CoV-2 infection.

The gene calls are TRBV28 and TRBJ1-2, with D perhaps matching TRBD1 (6 bases). V was trimmed by 8 bases and J by 0 bases, leaving 10 bases between them. The CDR3 has 13 amino acids. Per the germline V gene, CDR1 is MDHEN and CDR2 is SYDVKM. The CDR3: CASRGQSNYGYTF. The CDR3 region has the DNA TGTGCCAGCCGAGGACAGTCTAACTATGGCTACACCTTC.

V and J are TRBV7-9 and TRBJ1-2, with D uncertain. The CDR3 sequence is 13 residues long. Germline CDR1 and CDR2: SEHNR and FQNEAQ (reference sequence). The V end was cut by 4 bases, the J end by 8 bases, with 14 bases between. Here the CDR3 reads CASSSRIYGGYTF. CDR3 nucleotides: TGTGCCAGCAGCTCGCGGATCTATGGAGGCTACACCTTC.

This chain links TRBV10-3 with TRBJ2-3; perhaps TRBD2 as D (5 bases). V was trimmed by 7 bases and J by 2 bases, leaving 16 bases between them. This CDR3 region has 15 residues. Germline V gene sequence: CDR1 ENHRY, CDR2 SYGVKD. Here the CDR3 DNA reads TGTGCCATCACCGCCCGACTACAATCCACAGATACGCAGTATTTT. Amino acids: CAITARLQSTDTQYF.

This clone was detected a few times. This rearrangement joins TRBV18 to TRBJ1-1; tentative D call: TRBD1 (6 bases). The germline gives CDR1 KGHSH, CDR2 LQKENI. Trimming pared 4 bases from V and 3 bases from J, leaving 9 bases between. This CDR3 has 13 residues. The DNA of the CDR3 is TGTGCCAGCTCACGCCGACAGGACACTGAAGCTTTCTTT. Protein sequence: CASSRRQDTEAFF.

J is TRBJ1-1 and V is TRBV18; maybe TRBD1 (5 bases). The CDR3 sequence is 16 residues long. Germline V CDR1 and CDR2: KGHSH, LQKENI. Trimming took 0 bases from V and 0 from J, leaving 11 bases between them. Written as DNA, the CDR3 is TGTGCCAGCTCACCACCGGGGGACTGGGTGAACACTGAAGCTTTCTTT. As protein: CASSPPGDWVNTEAFF.

CDR3 in amino acids: CASRGTGGRTEAFF. CDR3 DNA sequence: TGTGCCAGCAGGGGGACAGGGGGACGCACTGAAGCTTTCTTT. The chain combines TRBV2 with TRBJ1-1; 11 bases align to TRBD1. Germline V lookup: CDR1 SNHLY, CDR2 FYNNEI. Trimming took 6 bases from V and 4 from J; bases not matched to a gene: 4. The CDR3 covers 14 residues.

This chain links TRBV18 with TRBJ1-1; D is unclear. Trimming removed 6 bases from V and 7 bases from J, with 15 bases in between. Germline assignment: CDR1 KGHSH and CDR2 LQKENI. The CDR3 spans 13 residues. The DNA of the CDR3 is TGTGCCAGCTCGAGGGAGGCGGTTGGTGAAGCTTTCTTT. Residues: CASSREAVGEAFF.

The chain recombines TRBV24-1 with TRBJ2-3, with D possibly matching TRBD1 (5 bases). V was shortened by 1 base and J by 1 base, with 11 bases between the two germline ends. Germline CDR1 is KGHDR and CDR2 is SFDVKD. The CDR3 totals 16 residues. CDR3: CATSDLGMTGTDTQYF. CDR3 DNA: TGTGCCACCAGTGATTTAGGCATGACAGGCACAGATACGCAGTATTTT.

This clone was counted between two and nine times. The J gene is TRBJ1-6, the V gene TRBV11-1; D remains unclear. Germline V gives CDR1 SGHAT, CDR2 FQDESV (reference sequence). The CDR3 extends over 14 amino acids. V lost 5 bases and J lost 10, with 15 bases in between. CDR3 residues: CASSLPGLGSPLHF. CDR3 in DNA: TGTGCCAGCAGCCTACCGGGCCTGGGGTCACCCCTCCACTTT.

This chain connects TRBV7-9 to TRBJ2-3; TRBD2 agrees at 7 bases. Germline V lookup: CDR1 SEHNR, CDR2 FQNEAQ (reference sequence). Losses at the gene ends were 8 bases for V and 5 bases for J; bases not matched to a gene: 10. The CDR3 runs 14 residues. The CDR3 region is CASGVGAGEDTQYF. The CDR3, as DNA: TGTGCCAGCGGCGTAGGGGCGGGAGAAGATACGCAGTATTTT.

With regard to this clone: This sample also contains other DNA sequences that code for the same CDR3. The rearrangement joins TRBV18 to TRBJ2-1; 13 bases are shared with TRBD2. V shed 3 bases and J 5 bases; nucleotides not matched to a gene: 1. There are 15 residues in the CDR3. Germline V lookup: CDR1 KGHSH, CDR2 LQKENI. The CDR3 DNA sequence: TGTGCCAGCTCACCTGGACTAGCGGGAGACAATGAGCAGTTCTTC. Amino acids: CASSPGLAGDNEQFF. The full variable domain, its missing parts supplied by reference TRBV18 and TRBJ2-1, is NAGVMQNPRHLVRRRGQEARLRCSPMKGHSHVYWYRQLPEEGLKFMVYLQKENIIDESGMPKERFSAEFPKEGPSILRIQQVVRGDSAAYFCASSPGLAGDNEQFFGPGTRLTVL.

This clone has a handful of counts. V gene TRBV9 combines with J gene TRBJ2-5, with TRBD2 matching over 8 bases. Per germline, CDR1 SGDLS and CDR2 YYNGEE. This CDR3 contains 16 residues. Unmatched junction bases numbered 5, after V lost 0 bases and J lost 1 base. The CDR3 sequence is CASSVAGGRTQETQYF. The CDR3 bases are TGTGCCAGCAGCGTAGCGGGGGGGAGAACCCAAGAGACCCAGTACTTC.

This sequence joins TRBV11-3 and TRBJ1-1; maybe TRBD1 (5 bases). Trimming shortened V by 5 bases and J by 4 bases, and 14 bases separated the two germline ends. This CDR3 spans 14 amino acids. CDR1 and CDR2 (germline): SGHNT, YENEEA. As DNA, the CDR3 is TGTGCCAGCAGCAATGGTGAGGGGTCCACTGAAGCTTTCTTT. Its translation is CASSNGEGSTEAFF.

There are a few counts of this clone. The rearrangement joins TRBV4-1 to TRBJ1-6, with no clear D. This CDR3 contains 14 residues. CDR1 is MGHRA and CDR2 is YSYEKL in the germline V gene. Trimming took off 0 bases at V and 10 bases at J, with 10 bases between the two ends. The CDR3 region is CASSQDLGISPLHF. The CDR3 region has the DNA TGCGCCAGCAGCCAAGATCTGGGGATCTCACCCCTCCACTTT.

This clone showed up just a few times. The genes are TRBV5-6 and TRBJ2-7; TRBD1 matches at 7 bases. Losses at the gene ends were 3 bases for V and 3 bases for J; bases not matched to a gene: 15. There are 17 residues in the CDR3. Germline V lookup: CDR1 SGHDT, CDR2 YYEEEE. CDR3 residues: CASSSLGRRTGHYEQYF. CDR3 DNA sequence: TGTGCCAGCAGCTCGCTGGGTCGGAGGACAGGACACTACGAGCAGTACTTC.

The gene calls are TRBV6-2 or TRBV6-3 and TRBJ2-7; 10 nucleotides align to TRBD2. After removal of 2 bases from V and 0 bases from J, the junction contained 10 bases not matched to a gene. The CDR3 is made up of 18 amino acids. Germline CDR1 reads MNHEY; CDR2 reads SVGEGT. This CDR3 is CASSYPIKAGGDSYEQYF. In DNA, the CDR3 is TGTGCCAGCAGTTACCCGATTAAAGCGGGGGGGGACTCCTACGAGCAGTACTTC.

This clone was counted a few times. The chain employs TRBV7-9 and TRBJ1-6; D is possibly TRBD1 (5 bases). CDR3 length: 14 amino acids. CDR1 SEHNR and CDR2 FQNEAQ come from the germline V gene (reference sequence). The V end was cut by 2 bases, the J end by 10 bases, with 12 bases between. CDR3 bases: TGTGCCAGCAGCTTATCAGGGCAAGGGTCACCCCTCCACTTT. It codes for CASSLSGQGSPLHF.

This chain's CDR3 is CASSQEVSSGRPDTQYF. As DNA, the CDR3 is TGTGCCAGCAGCCAAGAGGTCTCTAGCGGGAGACCAGATACGCAGTATTTT. The chain has TRBV3-1 (or the pseudogene TRBV3-2) and TRBJ2-3; TRBD2 aligns across 10 bases. Per the germline V gene, CDR1 is LGHDT and CDR2 is YNNKEL (reference sequence). The V gene end was trimmed by 0 bases and the J gene end by 4 bases; junction bases not matched to a gene: 7. The CDR3 runs 17 residues.

The CDR3, as DNA: TGTGCCAGCAGCTCGACTAGCGGATCCTACAATGAGCAGTTCTTC. Its translation is CASSSTSGSYNEQFF. This chain connects TRBV5-4 to TRBJ2-1; 9 bases are a match to TRBD2. CDR3 length equals 15 residues. The ends lost 3 bases at V and 1 base at J; junction bases unmatched: 2. The germline V gene has CDR1 SGHNT and CDR2 YYREEE (reference sequence).

J is TRBJ2-3 and V is TRBV19; D gene uncertain. The length of the CDR3 is 14 residues. Per germline, CDR1 LNHDA and CDR2 SQIVND (reference sequence). V shed 6 bases and J shed 2 bases, with 12 bases lying between them. CDR3 nucleotides: TGTGCCAGTAGCATCGGACCTTCCACAGATACGCAGTATTTT. Protein: CASSIGPSTDTQYF. The complete variable domain, with remaining parts taken from reference TRBV19 and TRBJ2-3, reads DGGITQSPKYLFRKEGQNVTLSCEQNLNHDAMYWYRQDPGQGLRLIYYSQIVNDFQKGDIAEGYSVSREKKESFPLTVTSAQKNPTAFYLCASSIGPSTDTQYFGPGTRLTVL.

The chain recombines TRBV4-2 with TRBJ2-3; D is perhaps TRBD2 (5 bases). Germline assignment: CDR1 LGHNA and CDR2 YNFKEQ. CDR3 size: 16 residues. Trimming shortened V by 0 bases and J by 4 bases, and 14 bases separated the two germline ends. CDR3 sequence reads: CASSQDGAGWSDTQYF. CDR3 DNA sequence: TGTGCCAGCAGCCAAGATGGTGCGGGTTGGTCAGATACGCAGTATTTT.

This chain joins TRBV5-1 and TRBJ2-7; 7 bases align to TRBD1. The V and J ends lost 4 bases and 2 bases, in that order; junction bases with no gene match: 12. This CDR3 has 16 residues. Germline V gives CDR1 SGHRS, CDR2 YFSETQ. The chain's CDR3 is CASSHNARDSAYEQYF. CDR3 sequence (DNA): TGCGCCAGCAGCCACAATGCCCGGGACAGTGCCTACGAGCAGTACTTC.